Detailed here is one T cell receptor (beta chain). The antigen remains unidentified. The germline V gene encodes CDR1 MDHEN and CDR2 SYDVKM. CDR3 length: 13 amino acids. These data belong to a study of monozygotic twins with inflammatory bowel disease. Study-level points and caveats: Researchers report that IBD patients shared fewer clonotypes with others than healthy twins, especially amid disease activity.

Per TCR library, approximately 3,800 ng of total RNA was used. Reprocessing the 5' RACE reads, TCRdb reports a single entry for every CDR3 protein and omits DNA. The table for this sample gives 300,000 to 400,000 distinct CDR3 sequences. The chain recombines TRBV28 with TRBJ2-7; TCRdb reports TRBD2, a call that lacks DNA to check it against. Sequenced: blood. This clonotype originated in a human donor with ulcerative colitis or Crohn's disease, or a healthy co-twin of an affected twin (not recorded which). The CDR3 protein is CASSLPGRNEQYF.